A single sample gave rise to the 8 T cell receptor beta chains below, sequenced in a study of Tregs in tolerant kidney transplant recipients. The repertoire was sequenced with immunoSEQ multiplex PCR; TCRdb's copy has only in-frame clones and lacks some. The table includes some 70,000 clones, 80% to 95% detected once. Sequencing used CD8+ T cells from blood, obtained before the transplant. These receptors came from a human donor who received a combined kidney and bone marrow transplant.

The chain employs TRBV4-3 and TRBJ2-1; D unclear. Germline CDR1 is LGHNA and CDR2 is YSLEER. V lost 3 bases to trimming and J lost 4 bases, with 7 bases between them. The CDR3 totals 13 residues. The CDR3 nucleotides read TGCGCCAGCAGCCAGGCCTTTTACAATGAGCAGTTCTTC. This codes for CASSQAFYNEQFF.

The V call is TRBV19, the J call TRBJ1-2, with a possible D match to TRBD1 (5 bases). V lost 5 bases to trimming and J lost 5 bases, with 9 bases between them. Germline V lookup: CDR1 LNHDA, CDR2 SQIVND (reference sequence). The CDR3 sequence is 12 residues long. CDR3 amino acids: CASSFGGYGYTF. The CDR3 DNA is TGTGCCAGTAGTTTCGGGGGTTATGGCTACACCTTC.

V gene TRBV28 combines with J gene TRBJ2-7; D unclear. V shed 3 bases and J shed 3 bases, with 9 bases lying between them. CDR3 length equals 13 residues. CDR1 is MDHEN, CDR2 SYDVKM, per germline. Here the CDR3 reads CASSLILSYEQYF. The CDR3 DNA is TGTGCCAGCAGTTTGATCCTCAGCTACGAGCAGTACTTC. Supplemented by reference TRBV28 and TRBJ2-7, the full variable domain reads DVKVTQSSRYLVKRTGEKVFLECVQDMDHENMFWYRQDPGLGLRLIYFSYDVKMKEKGDIPEGYSVSREKKERFSLILESASTNQTSMYLCASSLILSYEQYFGPGTRLTVT.

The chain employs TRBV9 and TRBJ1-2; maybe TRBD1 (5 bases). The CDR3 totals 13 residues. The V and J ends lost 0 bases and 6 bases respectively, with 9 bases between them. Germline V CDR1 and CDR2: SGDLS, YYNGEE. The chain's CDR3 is CASSVGGSHGYTF. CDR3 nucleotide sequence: TGTGCCAGCAGCGTAGGGGGCAGCCATGGCTACACCTTC.

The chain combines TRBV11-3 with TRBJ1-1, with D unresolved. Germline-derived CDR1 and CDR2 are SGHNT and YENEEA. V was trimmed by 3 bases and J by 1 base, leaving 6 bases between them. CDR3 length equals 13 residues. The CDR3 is CASSLSGNTEAFF. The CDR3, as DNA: TGTGCCAGCAGCTTGTCGGGGAACACTGAAGCTTTCTTT.

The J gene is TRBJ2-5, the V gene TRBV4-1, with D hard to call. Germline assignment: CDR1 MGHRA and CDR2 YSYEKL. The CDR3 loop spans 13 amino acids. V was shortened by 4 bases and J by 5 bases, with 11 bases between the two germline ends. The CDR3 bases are TGCGCCAGCAGCCTCACGCAGTCGGAGACCCAGTACTTC. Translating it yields CASSLTQSETQYF.

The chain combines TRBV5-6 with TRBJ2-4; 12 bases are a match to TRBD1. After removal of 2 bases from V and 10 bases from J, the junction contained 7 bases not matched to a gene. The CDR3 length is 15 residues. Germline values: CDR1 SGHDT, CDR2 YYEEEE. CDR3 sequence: CASSFGTGGPIIQYF. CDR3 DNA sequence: TGTGCCAGCAGCTTTGGGACAGGGGGCCCTATAATTCAGTACTTC. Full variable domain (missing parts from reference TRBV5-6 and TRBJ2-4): DAGVTQSPTHLIKTRGQQVTLRCSPKSGHDTVSWYQQALGQGPQFIFQYYEEEERQRGNFPDRFSGHQFPNYSSELNVNALLLGDSALYLCASSFGTGGPIIQYFGAGTRLSVL.

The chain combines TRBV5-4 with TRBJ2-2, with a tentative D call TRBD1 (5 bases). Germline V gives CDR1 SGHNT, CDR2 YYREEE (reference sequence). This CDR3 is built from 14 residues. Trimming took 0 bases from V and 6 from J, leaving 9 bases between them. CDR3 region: CASSLVQDPGELFF. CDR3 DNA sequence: TGTGCCAGCAGCTTGGTACAGGATCCCGGGGAGCTGTTTTTT. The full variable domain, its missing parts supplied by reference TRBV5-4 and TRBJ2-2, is ETGVTQSPTHLIKTRGQQVTLRCSSQSGHNTVSWYQQALGQGPQFIFQYYREEENGRGNFPPRFSGLQFPNYSSELNVNALELDDSALYLCASSLVQDPGELFFGEGSRLTVL.